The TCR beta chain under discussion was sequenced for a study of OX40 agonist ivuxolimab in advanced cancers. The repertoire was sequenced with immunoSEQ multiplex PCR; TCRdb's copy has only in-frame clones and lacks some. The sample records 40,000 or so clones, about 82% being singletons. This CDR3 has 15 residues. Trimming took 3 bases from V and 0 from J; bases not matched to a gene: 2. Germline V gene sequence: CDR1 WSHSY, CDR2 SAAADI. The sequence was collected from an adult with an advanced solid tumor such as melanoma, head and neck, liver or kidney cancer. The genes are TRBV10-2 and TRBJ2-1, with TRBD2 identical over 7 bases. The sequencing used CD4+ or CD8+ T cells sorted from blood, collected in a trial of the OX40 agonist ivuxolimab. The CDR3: CASSERGSSYNEQFF. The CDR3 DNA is TGCGCCAGCAGTGAACGCGGGAGCTCCTACAATGAGCAGTTCTTC.